The 15 T cell receptor beta chains presented below share a single source sample, sequenced in a study of Ad26.COV2.S vaccination and SARS-CoV-2 variants. Treatment indicated: about 20 received Ad26.COV2.S at low or high dose, single or two shots; roughly five received placebo; per-sample allocation not given. The samples date from day 63 after the first vaccine or placebo injection. Clones were sequenced by immunoSEQ multiplex PCR, and TCRdb holds only the in-frame ones, with some missing. The table shows approximately 480,000 clones, with around nine tenths occurring only once. The specimen was peripheral blood, collected in a trial of Ad26.COV2.S vaccine versus placebo. Source of these receptors: a person aged 18 to 65 who received the Ad26.COV2.S COVID-19 vaccine or a placebo.

The CDR3 loop is CASSARTGRNTEAFF. Written as DNA, the CDR3 is TGTGCCAGCAGCGCCCGGACAGGACGCAACACTGAAGCTTTCTTT. The gene calls are TRBV13 and TRBJ1-1, with TRBD1 identical over 7 bases. Germline V gene data show CDR1 as PRHDT and CDR2 as FYEKMQ (reference sequence). The CDR3 is made up of 15 amino acids. Trimming took 5 bases from V and 2 from J; bases not matched to a gene: 8.

The genes are TRBV18 and TRBJ2-5; no reliable D call. In germline, CDR1 is KGHSH, CDR2 LQKENI. The CDR3 runs to 11 residues. V lost 6 bases to trimming and J lost 3 bases, with 5 bases between them. Here the CDR3 reads CASSQKETQYF. The CDR3 DNA follows: TGTGCCAGCTCCCAAAAAGAGACCCAGTACTTC.

The V gene is TRBV5-1, the J gene TRBJ2-1, with TRBD2 matching 15 bases. Germline V CDR1 and CDR2: SGHRS, YFSETQ. After removal of 4 bases from V and 7 bases from J, the junction contained 9 bases not matched to a gene. CDR3 length equals 17 residues. Written as DNA, the CDR3 is TGCGCCAGCAGCACGGGACTAGCGGGAGGTTCTGTAAATGAGCAGTTCTTC. Amino acid sequence: CASSTGLAGGSVNEQFF.

The chain joins TRBV7-8 to TRBJ1-6; tentatively, D is TRBD1 (6 bases). This CDR3 is 13 amino acids long. The germline gives CDR1 SGHVS, CDR2 FQNEAQ. The V gene lost 5 bases and the J gene lost 14 bases, with 16 bases spanning the gap. The CDR3 spells CASSPRQDQALHF. The CDR3, as DNA: TGTGCCAGCAGCCCCCGACAGGACCAAGCCCTCCACTTT. Variable domain in full (rest from reference TRBV7-8 and TRBJ1-6): GAGVSQSPRYKVAKRGQDVALRCDPISGHVSLFWYQQALGQGPEFLTYFQNEAQLDKSGLPSDRFFAERPEGSVSTLKIQRTQQEDSAVYLCASSPRQDQALHFGNGTRLTVT.

Concerning this clone: This may be a read error, as it is one base from a much larger clone. The CDR3 region has the DNA TGTGCCAGCAGCTTATCCAGGGAGAACACTGAAGCTTTCTTT. This gives the protein CASSLSRENTEAFF. The V and J genes are TRBV7-2 and TRBJ1-1, with D tentatively TRBD1 (5 bases). CDR1 is SGHTA, CDR2 FQGNSA, per germline. The CDR3 contains 14 residues. The ends were cut back, 2 bases at V and 1 base at J, with 8 bases in the middle.

In its sample, this clone was seen once. V is TRBV7-2 and J is TRBJ2-3; maybe TRBD2 (6 bases). The germline gives CDR1 SGHTA, CDR2 FQGNSA. The CDR3 covers 16 residues. V was pared by 5 bases and J by 1 base, with 16 bases between. The CDR3 region has the DNA TGTGCCAGCAGCCAAGGGAGGAACCGGGGCACAGATACGCAGTATTTT. This gives the protein CASSQGRNRGTDTQYF.

The chain joins TRBV19 to TRBJ2-1, with D possibly being TRBD1 or TRBD2 (5 bases each). The germline gives CDR1 LNHDA, CDR2 SQIVND (reference sequence). Trimming shortened V by 6 bases and J by 4 bases, and 13 bases separated the two germline ends. CDR3 length equals 14 residues. This CDR3 reads CASSYGTAYNEQFF. DNA for the CDR3: TGTGCCAGTAGCTATGGGACGGCTTACAATGAGCAGTTCTTC.

V and J are TRBV11-1 and TRBJ2-3; TRBD2 matches 7 bases. Germline V CDR1 and CDR2: SGHAT, FQDESV (reference sequence). Trimming removed 5 bases from V and 9 bases from J; junction bases left unmatched: 11. The CDR3 length is 14 residues. The CDR3 bases are TGTGCCAGCAGCCCCCAAAGCGGGGCAAGGACGCAGTATTTT. Residues: CASSPQSGARTQYF.

This chain uses TRBV28 with TRBJ2-7; D might be TRBD1 (5 bases). Trimming took off 6 bases at V and 0 bases at J, with 18 bases between the two ends. CDR3 size: 16 residues. Germline V CDR1 and CDR2: MDHEN, SYDVKM. In DNA form, the CDR3 reads TGTGCCAGCAGCTCAGCAACACAGACAGTCTCCTACGAGCAGTACTTC. It codes for CASSSATQTVSYEQYF.

The chain joins TRBV24-1 to TRBJ2-3; a possible D gene is TRBD1 (7 bases). The CDR3 runs 13 residues. The V and J ends lost 8 bases and 5 bases respectively, with 13 bases between them. The germline V gene encodes CDR1 KGHDR and CDR2 SFDVKD. CDR3 sequence (DNA): TGTGCCACCAACGGGAGACAGGGAGATACGCAGTATTTT. It yields the protein CATNGRQGDTQYF.

The chain carries TRBV11-3 and TRBJ2-7; possible D gene TRBD1, 5 bases. This CDR3 spans 15 amino acids. The germline CDR1 and CDR2 sequences are SGHNT and YENEEA. V gave up 5 bases and J gave up 2 bases, with 16 bases separating them. Here the CDR3 DNA reads TGTGCCAGCAGCGCAAGATCAGGGTTCCCCTACGAGCAGTACTTC. This encodes CASSARSGFPYEQYF.

The V gene is TRBV19, the J gene TRBJ2-2, with D perhaps matching TRBD2 (7 bases). V was clipped by 9 bases and J by 5 bases, with 19 bases between them. The CDR3 consists of 15 residues. CDR1 LNHDA and CDR2 SQIVND come from the germline V gene (reference sequence). CDR3 DNA: TGTGCCAGCCACGTAGGGGGGGGCTCGACCGGGGAGCTGTTTTTT. Residues: CASHVGGGSTGELFF.

The V and J genes are TRBV19 and TRBJ2-7, with 9 bases matching TRBD2. The CDR3 sequence is 14 residues long. In germline, CDR1 is LNHDA, CDR2 SQIVND (reference sequence). V was pared by 1 base and J by 6 bases, with 4 bases of the junction left unmatched. Here the CDR3 reads CASSIGGRGSEQYF. The CDR3 DNA reads TGTGCCAGTAGTATAGGCGGGAGGGGAAGCGAGCAGTACTTC.

This clone was counted between two and nine times. The chain recombines TRBV4-3 with TRBJ1-1, with D unresolved. CDR3 size: 13 residues. V was trimmed by 1 base and J by 0 bases, leaving 3 bases between them. Germline CDR1 LGHNA, CDR2 YSLEER. The CDR3: CASSQGVNTEAFF. DNA of the CDR3: TGCGCCAGCAGCCAAGGGGTGAACACTGAAGCTTTCTTT.

The V call is TRBV27, the J call TRBJ2-1, with TRBD2 as a possible D gene (6 bases). The CDR3 consists of 13 residues. Germline assignment: CDR1 MNHEY and CDR2 SMNVEV (reference sequence). The V and J ends lost 6 bases and 9 bases respectively, with 15 bases between them. CDR3 DNA sequence: TGTGCCAGCAGGATATCCCGGGGGAGTGAGCAGTTCTTC. Translated, it gives CASRISRGSEQFF.